The sequence of this T cell receptor (beta chain) was determined in a study of cytomegalovirus exposure and HLA in healthy donors. Overall study findings and caveats: The authors later linked a missense DCLRE1C variant to TCR beta V- and J-gene trimming.

The CDR3 sequence is 16 residues long. Trimming removed 4 bases from V and 5 bases from J; junction bases left unmatched: 13. CDR1 and CDR2 (germline): MNHEY, SVGAGI. The sample holds a few counts of this clone. The antigen remains undetermined. Primers included in the PCR were 60 Vbeta and 13 Jbeta primers. Profiled with immunoSEQ multiplex PCR; TCRdb holds only in-frame clones, not every one. The repertoire holds under 100,000 clones, with approximately 70% as singletons. Sequences were obtained from PBMCs. This sequence was found in a woman in her forties or fifties in good health and CMV-seropositive. The rearrangement uses TRBV6-5 and TRBJ2-5, with 7 bases identical to TRBD2. CDR3 protein: CASSSGTTVLTETQYF. CDR3 bases: TGTGCCAGCAGTTCGGGGACTACCGTATTGACGGAGACCCAGTACTTC.